A single sample gave rise to the 30 T cell receptor beta chains below, sequenced in a study of blood T cells in healthy people across ages. Together with a sample-barcoded 5' primer, a J-beta primer mix was included in a second PCR lasting roughly 6 to 12 cycles. Using its own MiXCR run on the 5' RACE reads, TCRdb lists one record per CDR3 protein. Of about 670,000 distinct CDR3 sequences listed, around 38% are singletons. The source material was blood. The receptors come from a man at least 80 years old in good health.

Notes on this clonotype: This may stem from a read error, because a much larger clone lies one nucleotide away. This sequence joins TRBV4-1 and TRBJ2-1; TRBD1 matches at 7 bases. V lost 5 bases to trimming and J lost 2 bases; unmatched junction nucleotides: 15. CDR3 length: 18 amino acids. The germline V gene encodes CDR1 MGHRA and CDR2 YSYEKL. In DNA, the CDR3 is TGCGCCAGCAGCTTTCGGGCTCTGACAGGGTCTACCTACAATGAGCAGTTCTTC. Translating it yields CASSFRALTGSTYNEQFF.

This clonotype has a single count. V usage is TRBV6-5 and J usage is TRBJ2-3; D ambiguous. The CDR3 length is 15 residues. V gave up 0 bases and J gave up 0 bases, with 7 bases separating them. Germline lookup yields CDR1 MNHEY and CDR2 SVGAGI. CDR3 loop: CASSYSRASTDTQYF. CDR3 nucleotide sequence: TGTGCCAGCAGTTACTCCCGGGCTAGCACAGATACGCAGTATTTT.

The chain has TRBV24-1 and TRBJ2-5; 7 bases map to TRBD1. Trimming removed 9 bases from V and 13 bases from J; junction bases left unmatched: 13. From germline, CDR1 is KGHDR and CDR2 SFDVKD. CDR3 length: 12 residues. CDR3: CATEDRDNERYF. CDR3 DNA: TGTGCCACCGAAGACAGGGACAATGAGCGGTACTTC.

This sequence joins TRBV7-6 and TRBJ2-1; TRBD2 is a possible D gene (5 bases). CDR1 is SGHVS and CDR2 is FNYEAQ in the germline V gene. CDR3 length equals 16 residues. Trimming shortened V by 0 bases and J by 5 bases, and 14 bases separated the two germline ends. CDR3 DNA: TGTGCCAGCAGCTTAGCCCCGGGGTCCCTAAACAATGAGCAGTTCTTC. Protein product: CASSLAPGSLNNEQFF.

DNA of the CDR3: TGTGCCAGCAGAAACTCGGGTCCGGGAGGTGGGTACGAGCAGTACTTC. Translating it yields CASRNSGPGGGYEQYF. This sequence joins TRBV6-2 or TRBV6-3 and TRBJ2-7, with TRBD2 identical over 7 bases. Trimming took 6 bases from V and 4 from J; bases not matched to a gene: 15. Germline values: CDR1 MNHEY, CDR2 SVGEGT. The CDR3 covers 16 residues.

This clonotype was seen many times. V usage is TRBV3-1 and J usage is TRBJ2-7; TRBD1 might be the D (6 bases). The length of the CDR3 is 15 residues. CDR1 and CDR2 from the germline V gene are LGHDT and YNNKEL (reference sequence). Trimming took 1 base from V and 6 from J, leaving 16 bases between them. This CDR3 reads CASSQGTRGHSEQYF. The CDR3 DNA sequence: TGTGCCAGCAGCCAAGGAACAAGGGGACACTCCGAGCAGTACTTC.

This clonotype showed up just once. It may be a read error: a sequence one base away is much more abundant. This chain connects TRBV7-8 to TRBJ2-7; weak D call: TRBD1 (5 bases). The J call could be wrong; TRBJ2-1 is a better fit for the DNA end. The germline V gene encodes CDR1 SGHVS and CDR2 FQNEAQ. This CDR3 is built from 13 residues. Here the CDR3 reads CASSLEQDNEQFF. The DNA for the CDR3 is TGTGCCAGCAGCTTAGAACAGGACAATGAGCAGTTCTTC.

V and J are TRBV27 and TRBJ2-1, with a possible D match to TRBD2 (5 bases). This CDR3 comprises 17 residues. Germline V gene sequence: CDR1 MNHEY, CDR2 SMNVEV (reference sequence). V was trimmed by 6 bases and J by 3 bases, leaving 21 bases between them. The CDR3 protein is CASSQLPGFTNYNEQFF. DNA for the CDR3: TGTGCCAGCAGCCAATTACCGGGATTTACGAACTACAATGAGCAGTTCTTC.

This clonotype occurred a few times. The rearrangement joins TRBV6-2 or TRBV6-3 to TRBJ2-7; 8 nucleotides match TRBD2. The CDR3 extends over 14 amino acids. Germline assignment: CDR1 MNHEY and CDR2 SVGEGT. The J segment lost 2 bases and the V segment lost 5 bases, leaving 5 bases of the junction unmatched. In DNA, the CDR3 is TGTGCCAGCAGTGCACTAGCGGAGACCTACGAGCAGTACTTC. This gives the protein CASSALAETYEQYF.

This chain links TRBV6-1 with TRBJ2-1; the match to TRBD1 covers 8 bases. Trimming took 7 bases from V and 4 from J; bases not matched to a gene: 9. The CDR3 contains 15 residues. Germline CDR1 and CDR2: MNHNS and SASEGT. The CDR3, as DNA: TGTGCCAGCATCAAGGACAGGGTAACTTACAATGAGCAGTTCTTC. Its protein is CASIKDRVTYNEQFF.

The V and J genes are TRBV18 and TRBJ1-5; possible D gene TRBD1, 6 bases. Germline CDR1 is KGHSH and CDR2 is LQKENI. V lost 2 bases and J lost 0, with 14 bases in between. The CDR3 is 17 residues long. The CDR3: CASSPSGGLSSNQPQHF. The CDR3 nucleotides are TGTGCCAGCTCACCATCCGGGGGGCTGAGTAGCAATCAGCCCCAGCATTTT.

To note about this clonotype: The germline gene is not matched at one end of the junction; a read error may be the cause. V usage is TRBV7-7 and J usage is TRBJ2-1; 9 bases match TRBD1. Germline V gene sequence: CDR1 SSHAT, CDR2 FNYEAQ (reference sequence). The CDR3 is 13 residues long. CDR3 sequence reads: CASSRTGTGEQFF. Written as DNA, the CDR3 is TGTGCTAGCAGCCGGACAGGGACAGGGGAGCAGTTCTTC.

This clonotype was observed a single time. A junction boundary mismatches the germline segment, possibly from a read error. The CDR3 reads CASSAPPGGGHYGQYF. CDR3 nucleotides: TGTGCCAGCAGTGCCCCACCAGGGGGCGGTCACTACGGGCAGTACTTC. The chain joins TRBV28 to TRBJ2-7, with TRBD1 identical over 8 bases. Germline CDR1 and CDR2: MDHEN and SYDVKM. The CDR3 runs 16 residues.

The chain joins TRBV29-1 to TRBJ2-5, with a tentative D call TRBD2 (5 bases). The V end was cut by 1 base, the J end by 11 bases, with 17 bases between. CDR1 is SQVTM, CDR2 ANQGSEA, per germline. This CDR3 spans 13 amino acids. CDR3 loop: CSVEGAGGPGQYF. The CDR3 DNA follows: TGCAGCGTTGAAGGGGCGGGCGGGCCCGGGCAGTACTTC. Variable domain in full (rest from reference TRBV29-1 and TRBJ2-5): SAVISQKPSRDICQRGTSLTIQCQVDSQVTMMFWYRQQPGQSLTLIATANQGSEATYESGFVIDKFPISRPNLTFSTLTVSNMSPEDSSIYLCSVEGAGGPGQYFGPGTRLLVL.

V usage is TRBV4-1 and J usage is TRBJ1-2; D is ambiguous. The CDR3 sequence is 14 residues long. Germline V gives CDR1 MGHRA, CDR2 YSYEKL. The V gene lost 2 bases and the J gene lost 6 bases, with 13 bases spanning the gap. This CDR3 is CASSQSVSRDGYTF. The CDR3 DNA is TGCGCCAGCAGCCAAAGCGTTTCTAGGGATGGCTACACCTTC.

This chain joins TRBV5-1 and TRBJ2-5; D gene uncertain. The CDR3 is 15 amino acids. Germline CDR1 reads SGHRS; CDR2 reads YFSETQ. V was cut by 0 bases and J by 5 bases, with 14 bases left in between. The CDR3 sequence is CASSLEGTGRETQYF. The CDR3 region has the DNA TGCGCCAGCAGCTTGGAAGGAACCGGGCGGGAGACCCAGTACTTC. Supplemented by reference TRBV5-1 and TRBJ2-5, the full variable domain reads KAGVTQTPRYLIKTRGQQVTLSCSPISGHRSVSWYQQTPGQGLQFLFEYFSETQRNKGNFPGRFSGRQFSNSRSEMNVSTLELGDSALYLCASSLEGTGRETQYFGPGTRLLVL.

This clonotype appeared a few times. The J gene is TRBJ2-7, the V gene TRBV6-2 or TRBV6-3, with D perhaps given as TRBD1 or TRBD2 (5 bases each). The germline V and J ends were trimmed by 2 bases and 3 bases, with 11 bases remaining between them. The CDR3 runs 14 residues. Germline CDR1 MNHEY, CDR2 SVGEGT. DNA for the CDR3: TGTGCCAGCAGTTACGGCAGGGAGCGCTACGAGCAGTACTTC. As protein: CASSYGRERYEQYF.

The chain employs TRBV7-2 and TRBJ1-2; 9 bases map to TRBD1. V was pared by 1 base and J by 2 bases, with 5 bases of the junction left unmatched. The CDR3 has 16 amino acids. From germline, CDR1 is SGHTA and CDR2 FQGNSA. The CDR3 loop reads CASSLGGTGINYGYTF. The CDR3 nucleotides read TGTGCCAGCAGCTTAGGGGGGACAGGGATAAACTATGGCTACACCTTC.

The chain joins TRBV7-3 to TRBJ2-5; D is perhaps TRBD1 (5 bases). The ends were cut back, 5 bases at V and 3 bases at J, with 13 bases in the middle. From germline, CDR1 is SGHTA and CDR2 FQGTGA. The CDR3 is made up of 14 amino acids. The CDR3 protein is CASSASRAEETQYF. The CDR3 DNA reads TGTGCCAGCAGCGCAAGCAGGGCCGAAGAGACCCAGTACTTC.

In regard to this clonotype: The junction departs from germline at one end; a sequencing error may be responsible. V and J are TRBV9 and TRBJ2-1, with 8 positions matching TRBD2. Germline V gives CDR1 SGDLS, CDR2 YYNGEE. The CDR3 runs 16 residues. The CDR3 bases are TGTGCCAGCAGCGTAGCTCGCGGGAGGTCCTACAGTGAGCAGTTCTTC. Translation gives CASSVARGRSYSEQFF.

This clonotype was picked up a small number of times. The chain combines TRBV10-3 with TRBJ2-1; no definite D call. This CDR3 is 13 amino acids long. The germline V gene encodes CDR1 ENHRY and CDR2 SYGVKD. V lost 3 bases, J lost 7 bases, and 10 bases lay in between. DNA of the CDR3: TGTGCCATCAGTGAATGGGGATTGAATGAGCAGTTCTTC. Its protein is CAISEWGLNEQFF.

The chain is built from TRBV7-9 and TRBJ1-5, with D maybe TRBD1 (6 bases). Germline V lookup: CDR1 SEHNR, CDR2 FQNEAQ (reference sequence). The CDR3 runs 12 residues. Trimming stripped 4 bases from V and 8 bases from J, with 9 bases between. CDR3 amino acids: CASSSRGEPQHF. The CDR3 DNA is TGTGCCAGCAGCTCCAGGGGAGAGCCCCAGCATTTT.

The V call is TRBV13, the J call TRBJ2-5, with D maybe TRBD1 (5 bases). The CDR3 contains 16 residues. CDR1 and CDR2 (germline): PRHDT, FYEKMQ (reference sequence). The V end lost 0 bases, the J end lost 5 bases, and 16 bases lay between the germline ends. The CDR3 bases are TGTGCCAGCAGCTTAGGAGGGGTCCCCCAAGCGGAGACCCAGTACTTC. It yields the protein CASSLGGVPQAETQYF.

This clonotype was seen a few times. The rearrangement links TRBV20-1 to TRBJ1-6, with 8 bases lining up with TRBD1. J lost 6 bases, V lost 5 bases, and 9 bases had no gene match. This CDR3 is built from 15 residues. Germline CDR1 DFQATT, CDR2 SNEGSKA (reference sequence). Here the CDR3 DNA reads TGCAGTGCTGCCACCGGGACAGGCACTAATTCACCCCTCCACTTT. Translating it yields CSAATGTGTNSPLHF.

The sample holds a few counts of this clonotype. This sequence joins TRBV5-1 and TRBJ1-2, with D tentatively TRBD1 (5 bases). Germline lookup yields CDR1 SGHRS and CDR2 YFSETQ. Trimming left V 4 bases short and J 4 bases short, with 14 bases between. The CDR3 length is 14 residues. This CDR3 reads CASSPAGTSYGYTF. The CDR3 bases are TGCGCCAGCAGCCCAGCCGGGACTAGCTATGGCTACACCTTC.

In nucleotides, the CDR3 is TGTGCCAGCAGCCAAGAGGCCGCACTCGACCCATACAATGAGCAGTTCTTC. It codes for CASSQEAALDPYNEQFF. The chain links TRBV4-2 to TRBJ2-1; the D is unclear. Germline assignment: CDR1 LGHNA and CDR2 YNFKEQ. The V end lost 0 bases, the J end lost 4 bases, and 16 bases lay between the germline ends. CDR3 length: 17 amino acids.

A note on this clonotype: This clone may be a read error of a much larger clone one base away. V and J are TRBV28 and TRBJ2-4; D may correspond to TRBD1 or TRBD2 (5 bases each). Germline CDR1 is MDHEN and CDR2 is SYDVKM. The CDR3 has 21 residues. CDR3 nucleotides: TGTGCCGGCAGTTTTTTCCCGGGACGGTCCACACCTAAAATAGCCAAAAACATTCAGTACTTC. It specifies CAGSFFPGRSTPKIAKNIQYF.

This chain uses TRBV10-2 with TRBJ1-2; unclear D gene. CDR1 and CDR2 (germline): WSHSY, SAAADI. This CDR3 region has 15 residues. V was trimmed by 0 bases and J by 4 bases, leaving 12 bases between them. The CDR3 bases are TGCGCCAGCAGTGAGTCGGAAGGACGGATCTATGGCTACACCTTC. Translation gives CASSESEGRIYGYTF.

This sequence joins TRBV27 and TRBJ1-1; D is unclear. CDR3 size: 15 residues. Trimming left V 5 bases short and J 5 bases short, with 18 bases between. From germline, CDR1 is MNHEY and CDR2 SMNVEV (reference sequence). The CDR3 region has the DNA TGTGCCAGCAGTCCACCGGGCCCCAGAGGGACTGAAGCTTTCTTT. This codes for CASSPPGPRGTEAFF.

This clonotype was seen ten or more times. For the CDR3, the DNA is TGCAGTGCTAGAGCGGGAGGGACAGATACGCAGTATTTT. This translates into CSARAGGTDTQYF. The rearrangement links TRBV20-1 to TRBJ2-3; 8 bases match TRBD2. The CDR3 has 13 residues. Per the germline V gene, CDR1 is DFQATT and CDR2 is SNEGSKA (reference sequence). J gave up 3 bases and V 1 base, and 0 bases lay outside the gene matches.